The 8 T cell receptor beta chains below were found in one sample sequenced in a study of cytomegalovirus exposure and HLA in healthy donors. In the PCR, 60 Vbeta and 13 Jbeta primers were used. The assay was immunoSEQ multiplex PCR, and TCRdb's table has in-frame clones only and misses some. The sample has roughly 130,000 clones, roughly 80% seen once. The specimen sequenced was PBMCs. Source of these receptors: a boy aged 5-17 years in good health and CMV-seronegative.

The rearrangement links TRBV4-2 to TRBJ1-2; 8 bases are a match to TRBD1. Trimming at V came to 7 bases and at J to 4 bases, leaving 8 bases not matched to a gene. The CDR3 extends over 14 amino acids. CDR1 is LGHNA, CDR2 YNFKEQ, per germline. DNA for the CDR3: TGTGCCAGCACGGGTCCAGGGGGCGGCTATGGCTACACCTTC. The encoded protein is CASTGPGGGYGYTF.

V gene TRBV5-8 combines with J gene TRBJ2-7; D remains ambiguous. Germline assignment: CDR1 SGHTS and CDR2 YDEGEE. The CDR3 length is 15 residues. The V gene lost 4 bases and the J gene lost 0 bases, with 14 bases spanning the gap. The CDR3 sequence: CASSRDSLGSYEQYF. The CDR3 DNA follows: TGTGCCAGCAGCCGAGACTCCCTTGGCTCCTACGAGCAGTACTTC.

This clone was observed a few times. The chain links TRBV5-8 to TRBJ1-3, with D uncertain. The V and J ends lost 5 bases and 0 bases respectively, with 12 bases between them. CDR1 is SGHTS and CDR2 is YDEGEE in the germline V gene. The CDR3 spans 15 residues. The CDR3 reads CASRREVDSGNTIYF. CDR3 sequence (DNA): TGTGCCAGCAGGCGAGAGGTAGACTCTGGAAACACCATATATTTT. The full variable domain, completed using reference TRBV5-8 and TRBJ1-3, is EAGVTQSPTHLIKTRGQQATLRCSPISGHTSVYWYQQALGLGLQFLLWYDEGEERNRGNFPPRFSGRQFPNYSSELNVNALELEDSALYLCASRREVDSGNTIYFGEGSWLTVV.

The chain employs TRBV5-1 and TRBJ2-1; no clear D gene. The CDR3 is made up of 12 amino acids. The germline V gene encodes CDR1 SGHRS and CDR2 YFSETQ. V was clipped by 2 bases and J by 5 bases, with 5 bases between them. CDR3 sequence: CASSLIDNEQFF. The CDR3 bases are TGCGCCAGCAGCTTAATCGACAATGAGCAGTTCTTC.

The chain joins TRBV30 to TRBJ1-5; D is possibly TRBD1 (6 bases). V was shortened by 2 bases and J by 5 bases, with 19 bases between the two germline ends. The CDR3 is made up of 16 amino acids. From germline, CDR1 is GTSNPN and CDR2 SVGIG (reference sequence). CDR3 sequence reads: CAWSLSGAVVHQPQHF. The CDR3 bases are TGTGCCTGGAGTCTATCAGGGGCTGTGGTCCATCAGCCCCAGCATTTT.

The CDR3 DNA sequence: TGTGCCAGCAGCTTGGTACAGGGCCAAGCTTTCTTT. This translates into CASSLVQGQAFF. The chain links TRBV5-4 to TRBJ1-1; TRBD1 is a possible D gene (6 bases). Germline CDR1 reads SGHNT; CDR2 reads YYREEE (reference sequence). The CDR3 length is 12 residues. V lost 0 bases, J lost 9 bases, and 9 bases lay in between.

The DNA for the CDR3 is TGCGCCAGCAGTCAATCCGGCCACGAGGGAGACTACGAGCAGTACTTC. This translates into CASSQSGHEGDYEQYF. This rearrangement joins TRBV23-1 to TRBJ2-7, with D maybe TRBD2 (5 bases). TRBV23-1 has ORF status, its function being uncertain. Trimming took off 0 bases at V and 3 bases at J, with 15 bases between the two ends. The CDR3 runs to 16 residues.

The gene calls are TRBV27 and TRBJ2-7; 8 bases align to TRBD1. After removal of 4 bases from V and 5 bases from J, the junction contained 4 bases not matched to a gene. The CDR3 loop spans 13 amino acids. Germline CDR1 reads MNHEY; CDR2 reads SMNVEV (reference sequence). CDR3 DNA sequence: TGTGCCAGCAGTTCCGACAGGGGCAACGAGCAGTACTTC. Translating it yields CASSSDRGNEQYF.